The 19 T cell receptor beta chains given below trace back to one sample, sequenced in a study of T cells after yellow fever vaccination. One entry per CDR3 protein results from TCRdb running MiXCR on the 5' RACE reads. The sample includes over 25,000 distinct CDR3 sequences, 5.5% seen only once; the top ten take approximately 12%. Material: PBMCs, either bulk or a sorted T-cell subset (CD4+, CD8+, memory, or dextramer-sorted; not recorded which), obtained 15 days after the yellow fever booster vaccination. All receptors derive from a young man who received the YFV17D yellow fever vaccine.

This clonotype was counted many times. V gene TRBV20-1 combines with J gene TRBJ2-7; D gene uncertain. This CDR3 contains 9 residues. The germline V gene has CDR1 DFQATT and CDR2 SNEGSKA (reference sequence). V was clipped by 6 bases and J by 4 bases, with 4 bases between them. Written as DNA, the CDR3 is TGCAGTGCGATGTACGAGCAGTACTTC. Translation gives CSAMYEQYF.

This clonotype has a count of ten or more. The gene calls are TRBV12-3 or TRBV12-4 and TRBJ1-5; TRBD1 is a possible D gene (6 bases). CDR3 length equals 14 residues. V dropped 2 bases and J dropped 5 bases, with 10 bases sitting between them. Here the CDR3 DNA reads TGTGCCAGCAGTTTACAGGGGATGTATCAGCCCCAGCATTTT. Amino acids: CASSLQGMYQPQHF.

This clonotype was picked up many times. The gene calls are TRBV30 and TRBJ2-5; no definite D call. Trimming pared 0 bases from V and 4 bases from J, leaving 15 bases between. The CDR3 length is 15 residues. Germline V gene lookup returns CDR1 GTSNPN and CDR2 SVGIG (reference sequence). The CDR3 protein is CAWSVSPGVGETQYF. CDR3 bases: TGTGCCTGGAGTGTATCTCCCGGAGTTGGAGAGACCCAGTACTTC.

This clonotype was seen many times. The chain couples TRBV11-2 to TRBJ2-3; 7 nucleotides agree with TRBD2. The junction had 12 bases not matched to a gene; V was cut back by 2 bases and J by 4 bases. The length of the CDR3 is 17 residues. Germline-derived CDR1 and CDR2 are SGHAT and FQNNGV. In DNA form, the CDR3 reads TGTGCCAGCAGCTTACTAGTGAGGGAGGGACTTGCAGATACGCAGTATTTT. Its protein is CASSLLVREGLADTQYF. Combining the CDR3 with reference TRBV11-2 and TRBJ2-3 gives the whole variable domain EAGVAQSPRYKIIEKRQSVAFWCNPISGHATLYWYQQILGQGPKLLIQFQNNGVVDDSQLPKDRFSAERLKGVDSTLKIQPAKLEDSAVYLCASSLLVREGLADTQYFGPGTRLTVL.

This clonotype was counted at least ten times. The V gene is TRBV7-2, the J gene TRBJ2-6; D is uncertain. Germline CDR1 SGHTA, CDR2 FQGNSA. The CDR3 spans 16 residues. V was cut by 3 bases and J by 0 bases, with 9 bases left in between. CDR3 protein: CASSFPRSSGANVLTF. CDR3 bases: TGTGCCAGCAGCTTTCCCAGGAGCTCTGGGGCCAACGTCCTGACTTTC.

This clonotype showed up many times. The rearrangement joins TRBV5-5 to TRBJ2-3; weak D call: TRBD2 (5 bases). Trimming pared 1 base from V and 3 bases from J, leaving 9 bases between. Germline V gene lookup returns CDR1 SGHKS and CDR2 YYEKEE (reference sequence). The CDR3 spans 14 residues. CDR3 sequence (DNA): TGTGCCAGCAGCTTGTCTACGGGGACAGATACGCAGTATTTT. Protein: CASSLSTGTDTQYF.

This clonotype was counted many times. The chain links TRBV30 to TRBJ2-1; D is unclear. With 3 bases removed from V and 2 bases from J, the gap between germline ends came to 5 bases. The CDR3 has 12 residues. The V gene's germline CDR1 is GTSNPN and CDR2 SVGIG (reference sequence). The CDR3 loop is CAWRTTYNEQFF. The DNA for the CDR3 is TGTGCCTGGAGGACGACCTACAATGAGCAGTTCTTC.

As to this clonotype: The junction differs from germline at one of its ends, possibly a read error. The chain uses TRBV20-1 and TRBJ2-1, with 15 nucleotides matching TRBD2. CDR3 size: 17 residues. Germline-derived CDR1 and CDR2 are DFQATT and SNEGSKA (reference sequence). CDR3 sequence: CCATSRTSGRGYNEQFF. The CDR3 region has the DNA TGCTGTGCCACCTCCCGGACTAGCGGGAGGGGCTACAATGAGCAGTTCTTC.

This clonotype was observed at least ten times. The chain couples TRBV12-3 or TRBV12-4 to TRBJ2-2; maybe TRBD1 (6 bases). The CDR3 sequence is 17 residues long. The ends were cut back, 6 bases at V and 0 bases at J, with 17 bases in the middle. The CDR3 protein is CASRGNWGLTNTGELFF. The CDR3 DNA is TGTGCCAGCAGGGGGAATTGGGGGCTTACGAACACCGGGGAGCTGTTTTTT.

This clonotype was observed many times. The rearrangement uses TRBV24-1 and TRBJ2-5, with TRBD2 matching over 8 bases. V shed 3 bases, J shed 2 bases, and the junction held 7 bases outside the gene matches. CDR1 and CDR2 (germline): KGHDR, SFDVKD. This CDR3 has 16 residues. The CDR3 DNA sequence: TGTGCCACCAGTGATAGTCGGACTAGCAAACAAGAGACCCAGTACTTC. Translated: CATSDSRTSKQETQYF.

This clonotype was seen ten or more times. The rearrangement uses TRBV3-1 and TRBJ1-6; possibly TRBD1 for D (5 bases). Germline lookup yields CDR1 LGHDT and CDR2 YNNKEL (reference sequence). The V end was cut by 8 bases, the J end by 7 bases, with 18 bases between. The CDR3 is 15 amino acids. The CDR3 DNA is TGTGCCAGCGGGGCTACAGGAGGCCTCAATTCACCCCTCCACTTT. Encoded protein: CASGATGGLNSPLHF.

As for this clonotype: A much larger clone lies one base from this, so it may be a read error. The V and J genes are TRBV3-1 and TRBJ2-7; TRBD1 is a possible D gene (6 bases). V was trimmed by 7 bases and J by 1 base, leaving 17 bases between them. This CDR3 is built from 15 residues. CDR1 is LGHDT and CDR2 is YNNKEL in the germline V gene (reference sequence). The chain's CDR3 is CASTHGQMGSYEQYF. CDR3 coding DNA: TGTGCCAGCACCCACGGACAGATGGGGTCCTACGAGCAGTACTTC.

In this sample, this clonotype turned up many times. The chain has TRBV18 and TRBJ2-3, with 12 bases matching TRBD2. V dropped 1 base and J dropped 7; count of bases not matched to a gene: 12. Germline CDR1 KGHSH, CDR2 LQKENI. The CDR3 is 18 residues long. DNA of the CDR3: TGTGCCAGCTCACCACGTGTCACGACTAGCGGGAGTATGAATACGCAGTATTTT. Protein sequence: CASSPRVTTSGSMNTQYF.

This clonotype was seen ten or more times. The chain uses TRBV15 and TRBJ2-1; D assignment may be TRBD1 or TRBD2 (5 bases each). The CDR3 runs to 15 residues. Per germline, CDR1 LNHNV and CDR2 YYDKDF (reference sequence). Trimming left V 0 bases short and J 7 bases short, with 13 bases between. This chain's CDR3 is CATSRDPGPRNEQFF. The CDR3 DNA sequence: TGTGCCACCAGCAGAGACCCGGGACCCAGAAATGAGCAGTTCTTC.

In its sample, this clonotype was seen many times. The J gene is TRBJ1-6, the V gene TRBV4-3; 7 nucleotides agree with TRBD1. CDR1 LGHNA and CDR2 YSLEER come from the germline V gene. The junction had 10 bases not matched to a gene; V was cut back by 4 bases and J by 10 bases. This CDR3 contains 15 residues. CDR3 residues: CASSLTGQGGSPLHF. CDR3 DNA: TGCGCCAGCAGCCTGACAGGGCAGGGGGGGTCACCCCTCCACTTT.

This clonotype was seen ten or more times. V and J are TRBV20-1 and TRBJ2-5; possibly TRBD2 for D (8 bases). Germline V gives CDR1 DFQATT, CDR2 SNEGSKA (reference sequence). The CDR3 runs 13 residues. The germline V and J ends were trimmed by 6 bases and 3 bases, with 14 bases remaining between them. This chain's CDR3 is CSAGGGGKETQYF. CDR3 DNA sequence: TGCAGTGCAGGGGGCGGGGGGAAAGAGACCCAGTACTTC.

Many counts were recorded for this clonotype. The J gene is TRBJ2-3, the V gene TRBV20-1; 10 nucleotides match TRBD2. V shed 3 bases, J shed 1 base, and the junction held 13 bases outside the gene matches. Per the germline V gene, CDR1 is DFQATT and CDR2 is SNEGSKA (reference sequence). The length of the CDR3 is 18 residues. In DNA form, the CDR3 reads TGCAGTGCTAGTTATTTTAGCGGGAGGTTGGGAGGCACAGATACGCAGTATTTT. Translation gives CSASYFSGRLGGTDTQYF.

This clonotype was picked up many times. This chain uses TRBV7-2 with TRBJ2-1; 9 bases fit TRBD2. From germline, CDR1 is SGHTA and CDR2 FQGNSA. The CDR3 has 14 residues. The junction had 2 bases not matched to a gene; V was cut back by 4 bases and J by 4 bases. CDR3 sequence: CASSSLAGYNEQFF. In DNA, the CDR3 is TGTGCCAGCAGCTCTCTAGCGGGATACAATGAGCAGTTCTTC.

In this sample, this clonotype turned up many times. The chain recombines TRBV5-1 with TRBJ2-7; 7 bases are shared with TRBD1. Per the germline V gene, CDR1 is SGHRS and CDR2 is YFSETQ. The junction had 8 bases not matched to a gene; V was cut back by 4 bases and J by 7 bases. This CDR3 is built from 13 residues. The CDR3 sequence is CASSDSTGWEQYF. Here the CDR3 DNA reads TGCGCCAGCAGCGATTCGACAGGGTGGGAGCAGTACTTC.